This T cell receptor beta chain appears in the sequencing data of a study of blood T cell repertoires in COVID-19. About the research overall: The study drew acute and convalescent COVID-19 samples from the United States, Italy and Spain. T cells, B-cell-depleted T cells, or PBMCs provided the cDNA or gDNA that served as material.

This clone was seen more than once but under ten times. The germline V gene has CDR1 MNHEY and CDR2 SVGAGI. Trimming left V 8 bases short and J 6 bases short, with 7 bases between. The CDR3 has 11 residues. Original processing methods: Reference gene primer amplification yielded estimated nucleated cell counts. Assay used: immunoSEQ multiplex PCR; TCRdb lists only in-frame clones, some missing. That table is the source of V, J and clone size, and D and trimming were worked out from the DNA. The sample has more than 250,000 clones, roughly 84% seen once. This sequence was found in a middle-aged man with active or convalescent COVID-19. The gene calls are TRBV6-5 and TRBJ2-2, with D perhaps matching TRBD1 (5 bases). The sample taken for sequencing was peripheral blood. CDR3: CASSGPGELFF. The CDR3 nucleotides are TGTGCCAGCTCAGGGCCCGGGGAGCTGTTTTTT.